The entry below describes one T cell receptor (beta chain). This sample is drawn from a study of blood T cell repertoires in COVID-19. Study-level information: Italy, Spain and the United States were the sources of the convalescent and acute COVID-19 samples. T cells, B-cell-depleted T cells, or PBMCs supplied cDNA or gDNA.

The CDR3 is 14 residues long. V was cut by 2 bases and J by 5 bases, with 10 bases left in between. The germline V gene encodes CDR1 SGHRS and CDR2 YFSETQ. Per the original methods: Using reference gene primer amplification, nucleated cell counts were estimated. The assay was immunoSEQ multiplex PCR, and TCRdb's table has in-frame clones only and misses some. That table supplies the V and J calls and clone size; D and trimming were determined from the DNA. Of fewer than 90,000 clones in the sample, approximately 90% were seen once. The sequence came from a man aged 60 to 69 with acute or convalescent COVID-19. The sequencing sample was made of peripheral blood. The chain couples TRBV5-1 to TRBJ2-2; D is ambiguous. The chain's CDR3 is CASSLDTRTGELFF. CDR3 coding DNA: TGCGCCAGCAGCTTAGACACCCGGACCGGGGAGCTGTTTTTT.